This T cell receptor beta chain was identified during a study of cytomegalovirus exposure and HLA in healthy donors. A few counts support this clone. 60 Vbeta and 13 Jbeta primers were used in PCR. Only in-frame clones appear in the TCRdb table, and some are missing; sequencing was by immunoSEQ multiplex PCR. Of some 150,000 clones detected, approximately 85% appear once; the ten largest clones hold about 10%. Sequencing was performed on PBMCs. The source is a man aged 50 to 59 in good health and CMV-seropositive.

CDR3 protein: CASSMGTQGVQPQHF. In DNA, the CDR3 is TGTGCCAGTAGTATGGGGACGCAGGGGGTACAGCCCCAGCATTTT. The V call is TRBV19, the J call TRBJ1-5, with TRBD1 matching over 7 bases. This CDR3 contains 15 residues. Germline V gene sequence: CDR1 LNHDA, CDR2 SQIVND (reference sequence). V was clipped by 3 bases and J by 7 bases; unmatched bases: 9.